These 2 T cell receptor beta chains originate from one sample sequenced in a study of T cell responses to AZD1222 COVID-19 vaccine. Clones were read by immunoSEQ multiplex PCR, and TCRdb kept only the in-frame ones, dropping some. The sample holds tens of thousands of clones; about 88% are singletons and the top ten take 25% to 30%. Sequenced material: peripheral blood, taken on day 0 of AZD1222 vaccination. These TCRs come from an adult in good health.

The chain is built from TRBV11-3 and TRBJ2-7, with unresolved D. V dropped 0 bases and J dropped 5 bases, with 8 bases sitting between them. This CDR3 has 13 residues. CDR1 and CDR2 from the germline V gene are SGHNT and YENEEA. The CDR3 loop reads CASSLDFTDEQYF. The CDR3 bases are TGTGCCAGCAGCTTAGATTTTACGGACGAGCAGTACTTC.

The V gene is TRBV7-3, the J gene TRBJ2-1; D possibly uses TRBD1 or TRBD2 (5 bases each). V lost 5 bases and J lost 5, with 10 bases in between. The CDR3 consists of 13 residues. Looked up from germline, CDR1 is SGHTA and CDR2 is FQGTGA. CDR3 amino acids: CASSPGTNNEQFF. The CDR3 DNA is TGTGCCAGCAGCCCCGGGACCAACAATGAGCAGTTCTTC.